This paragraph reports one T cell receptor (beta chain). This entry is derived from a study of T cells in Graves' hyperthyroidism and ophthalmopathy. The CDR3 contains 14 residues. V was clipped by 4 bases and J by 3 bases, with 11 bases between them. Germline V gene data show CDR1 as LGHDT and CDR2 as YNNKEL (reference sequence). RNA transcripts gave rise to amplified TCR beta CDR3 regions. The HTBI primer set drove a first-round RT-PCR of the TCR CDR3. TCRdb re-called the multiplex PCR reads with MiXCR, one entry per CDR3 protein. The top ten clones hold 30% to 40% of a sample with 660,000 or so distinct CDR3 sequences, 20% to 25% of them seen once.

The sequence was obtained from a man aged 25 to 45 with Graves' ophthalmopathy. The material sequenced was blood. This sequence joins TRBV3-1 and TRBJ2-3, with D tentatively TRBD2 (6 bases). The CDR3 is CASSLGLETDTQYF. CDR3 sequence (DNA): TGTGCCAGCAGCCTGGGACTTGAGACAGATACGCAGTATTTT.